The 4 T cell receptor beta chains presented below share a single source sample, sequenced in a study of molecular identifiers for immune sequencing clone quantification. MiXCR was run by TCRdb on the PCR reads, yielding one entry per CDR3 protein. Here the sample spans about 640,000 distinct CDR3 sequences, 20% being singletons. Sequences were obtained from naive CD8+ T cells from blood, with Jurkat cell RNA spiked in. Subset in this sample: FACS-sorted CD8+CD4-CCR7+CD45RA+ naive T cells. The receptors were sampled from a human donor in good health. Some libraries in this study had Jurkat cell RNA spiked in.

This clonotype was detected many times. The CDR3 here is CATSRDPEETQYF. In nucleotides, the CDR3 is TGTGCCACCAGCAGAGATCCCGAAGAGACCCAGTACTTC. V usage is TRBV15 and J usage is TRBJ2-5; D remains unclear. The CDR3 is made up of 13 amino acids. Between the trimmed V and J ends, which lost 0 bases and 3 bases, there was a span of 5 bases. CDR1 and CDR2 from the germline V gene are LNHNV and YYDKDF (reference sequence).

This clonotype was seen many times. This chain's CDR3 is CASSNTEAPAGYTF. CDR3 in DNA: TGTGCCAGCAGCAACACCGAAGCCCCGGCCGGCTACACCTTC. The chain employs TRBV12-3 or TRBV12-4 and TRBJ1-2, with D hard to call. The V end lost 6 bases, the J end lost 8 bases, and 19 bases lay between the germline ends. The CDR3 has 14 residues.

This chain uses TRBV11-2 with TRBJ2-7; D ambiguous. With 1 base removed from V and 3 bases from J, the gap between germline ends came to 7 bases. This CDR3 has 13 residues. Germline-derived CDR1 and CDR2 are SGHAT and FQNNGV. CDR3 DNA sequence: TGTGCCAGCAGCTTAGGAAACGGCTACGAGCAGTACTTC. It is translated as CASSLGNGYEQYF. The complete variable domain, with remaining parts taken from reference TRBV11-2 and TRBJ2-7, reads EAGVAQSPRYKIIEKRQSVAFWCNPISGHATLYWYQQILGQGPKLLIQFQNNGVVDDSQLPKDRFSAERLKGVDSTLKIQPAKLEDSAVYLCASSLGNGYEQYFGPGTRLTVT.

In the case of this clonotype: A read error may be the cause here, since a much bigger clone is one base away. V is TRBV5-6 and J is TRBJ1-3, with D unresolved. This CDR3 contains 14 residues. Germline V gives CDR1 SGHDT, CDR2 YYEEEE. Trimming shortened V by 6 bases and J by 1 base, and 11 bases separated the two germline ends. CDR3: CASTAWGSGNTIYF. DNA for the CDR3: TGTGCCAGCACAGCCTGGGGTTCTGGAAACACCATATATTTT. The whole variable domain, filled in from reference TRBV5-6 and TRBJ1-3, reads DAGVTQSPTHLIKTRGQQVTLRCSPKSGHDTVSWYQQALGQGPQFIFQYYEEEERQRGNFPDRFSGHQFPNYSSELNVNALLLGDSALYLCASTAWGSGNTIYFGEGSWLTVV.